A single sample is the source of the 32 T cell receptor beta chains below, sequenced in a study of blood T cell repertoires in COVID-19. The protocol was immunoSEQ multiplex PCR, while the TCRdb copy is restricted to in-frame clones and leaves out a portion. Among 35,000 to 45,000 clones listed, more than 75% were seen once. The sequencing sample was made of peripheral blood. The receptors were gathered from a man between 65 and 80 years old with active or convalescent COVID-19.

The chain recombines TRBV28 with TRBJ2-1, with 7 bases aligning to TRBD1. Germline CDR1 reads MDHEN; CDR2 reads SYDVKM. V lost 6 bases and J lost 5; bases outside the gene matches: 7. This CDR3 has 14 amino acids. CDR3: CASRSGTANNEQFF. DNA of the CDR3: TGTGCCAGCAGGTCCGGGACAGCCAACAATGAGCAGTTCTTC.

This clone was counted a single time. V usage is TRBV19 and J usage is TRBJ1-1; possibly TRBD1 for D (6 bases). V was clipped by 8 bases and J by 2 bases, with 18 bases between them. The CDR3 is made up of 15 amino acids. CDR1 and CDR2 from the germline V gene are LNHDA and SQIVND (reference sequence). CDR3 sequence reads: CASSPGVQTNTEAFF. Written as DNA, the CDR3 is TGTGCCAGTTCCCCAGGGGTGCAAACCAACACTGAAGCTTTCTTT.

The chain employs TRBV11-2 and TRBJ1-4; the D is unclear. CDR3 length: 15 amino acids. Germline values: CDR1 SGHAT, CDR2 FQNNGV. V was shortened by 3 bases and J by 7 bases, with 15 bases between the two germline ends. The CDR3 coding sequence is TGTGCCAGCAGCTTCGGGGTGAGGGATGGTGAAAAACTGTTTTTT. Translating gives CASSFGVRDGEKLFF.

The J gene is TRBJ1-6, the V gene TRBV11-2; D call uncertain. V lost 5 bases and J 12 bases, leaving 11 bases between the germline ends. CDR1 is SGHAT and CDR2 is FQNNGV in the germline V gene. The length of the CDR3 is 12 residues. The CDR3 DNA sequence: TGTGCCAGCAGCCGCGGAGAGGGACCCCTCCACTTT. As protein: CASSRGEGPLHF.

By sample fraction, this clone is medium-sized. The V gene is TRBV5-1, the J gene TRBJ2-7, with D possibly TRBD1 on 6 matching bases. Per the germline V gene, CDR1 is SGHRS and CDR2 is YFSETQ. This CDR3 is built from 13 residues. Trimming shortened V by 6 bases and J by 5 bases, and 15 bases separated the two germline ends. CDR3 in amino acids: CASKNNRVDEQYF. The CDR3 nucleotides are TGCGCCAGCAAAAATAACAGGGTCGACGAGCAGTACTTC.

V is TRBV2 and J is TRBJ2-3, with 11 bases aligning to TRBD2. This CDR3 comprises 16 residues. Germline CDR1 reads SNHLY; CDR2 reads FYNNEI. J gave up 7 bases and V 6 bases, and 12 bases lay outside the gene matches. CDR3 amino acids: CASRDNPSGGINTQYF. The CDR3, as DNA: TGTGCCAGCAGAGATAATCCTAGCGGGGGGATAAATACGCAGTATTTT.

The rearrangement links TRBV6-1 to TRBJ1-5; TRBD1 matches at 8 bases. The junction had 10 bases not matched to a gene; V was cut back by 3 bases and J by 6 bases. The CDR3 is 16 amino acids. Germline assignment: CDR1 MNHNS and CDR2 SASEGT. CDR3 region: CASSDPETGVFQPQHF. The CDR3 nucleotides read TGTGCCAGCAGTGATCCGGAGACAGGGGTGTTTCAGCCCCAGCATTTT.

In DNA form, the CDR3 reads TGTGCCAGCGATACAGCAGGGGGCGGGAACACTGAAGCTTTCTTT. Encoded protein: CASDTAGGGNTEAFF. The V call is TRBV28, the J call TRBJ1-1; 8 nucleotides line up with TRBD1. V shed 8 bases and J 1 base; nucleotides not matched to a gene: 9. CDR1 and CDR2 (germline): MDHEN, SYDVKM. This CDR3 is 15 amino acids long.

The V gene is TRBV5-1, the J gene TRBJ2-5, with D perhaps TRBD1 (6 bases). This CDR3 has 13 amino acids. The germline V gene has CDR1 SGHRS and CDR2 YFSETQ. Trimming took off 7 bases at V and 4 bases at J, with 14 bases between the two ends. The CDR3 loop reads CASRGRGPETQYF. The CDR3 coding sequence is TGCGCCAGCCGGGGCAGGGGACCAGAGACCCAGTACTTC. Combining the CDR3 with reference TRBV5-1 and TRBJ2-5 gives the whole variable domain KAGVTQTPRYLIKTRGQQVTLSCSPISGHRSVSWYQQTPGQGLQFLFEYFSETQRNKGNFPGRFSGRQFSNSRSEMNVSTLELGDSALYLCASRGRGPETQYFGPGTRLLVL.

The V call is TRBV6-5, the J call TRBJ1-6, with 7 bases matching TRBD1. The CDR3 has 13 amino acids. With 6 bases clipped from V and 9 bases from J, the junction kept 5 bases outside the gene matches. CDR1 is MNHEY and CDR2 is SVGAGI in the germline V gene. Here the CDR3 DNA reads TGTGCCAGCAGGCCGGGACAGCCTTCACCCCTCCACTTT. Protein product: CASRPGQPSPLHF.

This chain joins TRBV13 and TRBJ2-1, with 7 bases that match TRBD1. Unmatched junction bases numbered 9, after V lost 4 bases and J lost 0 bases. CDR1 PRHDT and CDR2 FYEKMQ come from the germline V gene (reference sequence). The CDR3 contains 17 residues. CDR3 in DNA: TGTGCCAGCAGCTCAGTACAGGGGATAAGCTCCTACAATGAGCAGTTCTTC. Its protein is CASSSVQGISSYNEQFF.

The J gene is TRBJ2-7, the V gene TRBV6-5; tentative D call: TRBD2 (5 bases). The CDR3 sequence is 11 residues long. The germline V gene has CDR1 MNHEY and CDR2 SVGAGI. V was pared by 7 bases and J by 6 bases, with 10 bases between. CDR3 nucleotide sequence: TGTGCCAGCATCGAGGCGGGCGAGCAGTACTTC. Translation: CASIEAGEQYF.

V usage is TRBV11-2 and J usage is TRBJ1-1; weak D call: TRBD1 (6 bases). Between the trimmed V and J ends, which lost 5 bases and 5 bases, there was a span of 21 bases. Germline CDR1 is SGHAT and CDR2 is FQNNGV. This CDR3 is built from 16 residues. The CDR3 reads CASSAQDSGAGTEAFF. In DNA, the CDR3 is TGTGCCAGCAGCGCCCAGGACAGCGGGGCAGGGACTGAAGCTTTCTTT.

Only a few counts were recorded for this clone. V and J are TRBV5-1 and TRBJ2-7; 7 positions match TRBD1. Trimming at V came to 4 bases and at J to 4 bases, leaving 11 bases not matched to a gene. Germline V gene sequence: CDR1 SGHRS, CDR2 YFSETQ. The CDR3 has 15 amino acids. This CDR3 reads CASSAGQARIYEQYF. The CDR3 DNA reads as TGCGCCAGCAGCGCAGGACAGGCGCGGATTTACGAGCAGTACTTC.

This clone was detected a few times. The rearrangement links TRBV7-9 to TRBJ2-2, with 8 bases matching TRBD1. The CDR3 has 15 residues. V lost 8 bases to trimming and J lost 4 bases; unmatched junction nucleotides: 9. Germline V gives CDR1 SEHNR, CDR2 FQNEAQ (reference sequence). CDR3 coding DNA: TGTGCCAGCGACAACCAGGGGGCGGGCACCGGGGAGCTGTTTTTT. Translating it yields CASDNQGAGTGELFF.

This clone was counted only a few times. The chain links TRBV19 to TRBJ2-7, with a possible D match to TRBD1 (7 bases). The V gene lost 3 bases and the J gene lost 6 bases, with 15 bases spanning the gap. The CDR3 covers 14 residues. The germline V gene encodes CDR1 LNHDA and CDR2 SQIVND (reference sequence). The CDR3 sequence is CASSIGRGEGEQYF. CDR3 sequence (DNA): TGTGCCAGTAGTATCGGCAGGGGGGAAGGCGAGCAGTACTTC.

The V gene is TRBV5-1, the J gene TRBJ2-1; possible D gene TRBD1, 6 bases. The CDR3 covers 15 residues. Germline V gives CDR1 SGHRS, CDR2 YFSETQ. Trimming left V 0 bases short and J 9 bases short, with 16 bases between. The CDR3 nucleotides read TGCGCCAGCAGCTTGGATCGTTCAGGGGTGAGTGAGCAGTTCTTC. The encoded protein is CASSLDRSGVSEQFF.

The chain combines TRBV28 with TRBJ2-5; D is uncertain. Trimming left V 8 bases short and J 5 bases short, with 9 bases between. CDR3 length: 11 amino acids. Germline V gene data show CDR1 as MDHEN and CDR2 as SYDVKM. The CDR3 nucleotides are TGTGCCAGCGGGCTGCCCGAGACCCAGTACTTC. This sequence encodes CASGLPETQYF.

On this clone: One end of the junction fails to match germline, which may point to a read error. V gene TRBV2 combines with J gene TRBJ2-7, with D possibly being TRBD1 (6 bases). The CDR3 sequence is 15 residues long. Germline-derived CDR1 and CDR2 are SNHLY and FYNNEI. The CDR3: CASRAQGHVSYEQHF. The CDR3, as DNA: TGTGCCAGCAGGGCTCAGGGACACGTATCCTACGAGCAGCACTTC.

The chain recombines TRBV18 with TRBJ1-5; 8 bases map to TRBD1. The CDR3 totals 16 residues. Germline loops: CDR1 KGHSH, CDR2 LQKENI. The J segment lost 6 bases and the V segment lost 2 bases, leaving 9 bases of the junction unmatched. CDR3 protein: CASSPVATGVSQPQHF. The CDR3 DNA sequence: TGTGCCAGCTCACCAGTAGCGACAGGGGTAAGTCAGCCCCAGCATTTT.

The CDR3 nucleotides read TGTGCCAGCAGCCCGAGGACTGTCGACGAGCAGTACTTC. Translated, it gives CASSPRTVDEQYF. The chain couples TRBV7-9 to TRBJ2-7, with D perhaps matching TRBD2 (5 bases). V lost 5 bases and J 5 bases, leaving 13 bases between the germline ends. The germline gives CDR1 SEHNR, CDR2 FQNEAQ (reference sequence). The CDR3 sequence is 13 residues long.

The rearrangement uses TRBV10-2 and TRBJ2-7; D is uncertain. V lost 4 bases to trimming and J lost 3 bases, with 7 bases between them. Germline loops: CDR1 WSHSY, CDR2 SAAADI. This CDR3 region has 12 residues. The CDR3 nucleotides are TGCGCCAGCAGTGTGAGGCACTACGAGCAGTACTTC. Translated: CASSVRHYEQYF.

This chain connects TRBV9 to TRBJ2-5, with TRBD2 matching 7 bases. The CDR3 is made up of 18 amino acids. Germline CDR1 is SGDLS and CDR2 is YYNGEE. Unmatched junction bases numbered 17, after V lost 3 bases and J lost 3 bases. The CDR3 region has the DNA TGTGCCAGCAGCGGGGGATCTTTGGGACGCGGGAGAAAAGAGACCCAGTACTTC. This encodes CASSGGSLGRGRKETQYF.

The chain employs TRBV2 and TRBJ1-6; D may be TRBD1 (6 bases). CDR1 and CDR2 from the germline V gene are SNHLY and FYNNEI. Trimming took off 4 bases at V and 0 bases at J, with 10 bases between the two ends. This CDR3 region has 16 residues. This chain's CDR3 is CASSGGGSSYNSPLHF. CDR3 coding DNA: TGTGCCAGCAGTGGAGGGGGTAGCTCCTATAATTCACCCCTCCACTTT.

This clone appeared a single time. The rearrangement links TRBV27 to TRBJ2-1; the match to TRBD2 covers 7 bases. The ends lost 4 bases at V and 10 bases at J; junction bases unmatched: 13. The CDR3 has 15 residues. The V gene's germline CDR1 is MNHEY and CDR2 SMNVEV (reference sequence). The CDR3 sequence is CASSWRMAGETEQFF. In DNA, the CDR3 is TGTGCCAGCAGTTGGAGGATGGCGGGGGAAACCGAGCAGTTCTTC.

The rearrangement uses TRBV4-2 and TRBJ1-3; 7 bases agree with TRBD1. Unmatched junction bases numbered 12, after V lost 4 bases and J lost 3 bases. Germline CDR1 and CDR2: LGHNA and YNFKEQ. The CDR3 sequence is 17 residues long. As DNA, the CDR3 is TGTGCCAGCAGCCCGTCCAGCAGGGGGTTTAGTGGAAACACCATATATTTT. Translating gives CASSPSSRGFSGNTIYF.

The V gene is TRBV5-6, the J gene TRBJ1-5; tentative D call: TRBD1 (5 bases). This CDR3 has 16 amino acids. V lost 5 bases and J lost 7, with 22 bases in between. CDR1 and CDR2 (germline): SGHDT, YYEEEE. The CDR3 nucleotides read TGTGCCAGCAGTCGAAAACGCGGGACGGCGTGGCAGCCCCAGCATTTT. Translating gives CASSRKRGTAWQPQHF.

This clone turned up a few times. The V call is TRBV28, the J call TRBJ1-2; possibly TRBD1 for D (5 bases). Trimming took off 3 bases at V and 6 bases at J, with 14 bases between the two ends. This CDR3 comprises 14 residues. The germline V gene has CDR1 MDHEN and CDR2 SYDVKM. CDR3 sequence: CASSFFGGGDGYTF. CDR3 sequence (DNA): TGTGCCAGCAGTTTTTTCGGGGGAGGCGATGGCTACACCTTC.

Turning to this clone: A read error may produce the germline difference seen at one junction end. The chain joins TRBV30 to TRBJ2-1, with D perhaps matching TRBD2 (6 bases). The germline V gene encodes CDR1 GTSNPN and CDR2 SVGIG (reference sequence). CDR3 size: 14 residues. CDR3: CAFHQGLSNNEQFF. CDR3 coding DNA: TGTGCCTTCCACCAGGGACTCTCCAACAATGAGCAGTTCTTC. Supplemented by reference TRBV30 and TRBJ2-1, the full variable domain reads SQTIHQWPATLVQPVGSPLSLECTVEGTSNPNLYWYRQAAGRGLQLLFYSVGIGQISSEVPQNLSASRPQDRQFILSSKKLLLSDSGFYLCAFHQGLSNNEQFFGPGTRLTVL.

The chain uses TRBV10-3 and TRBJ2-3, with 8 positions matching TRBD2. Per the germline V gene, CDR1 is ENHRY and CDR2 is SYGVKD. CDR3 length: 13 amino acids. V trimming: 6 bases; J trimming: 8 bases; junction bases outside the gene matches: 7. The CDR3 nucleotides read TGTGCCATCAGAAGCGGGGGCGGGTTTACGCAGTATTTT. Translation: CAIRSGGGFTQYF.

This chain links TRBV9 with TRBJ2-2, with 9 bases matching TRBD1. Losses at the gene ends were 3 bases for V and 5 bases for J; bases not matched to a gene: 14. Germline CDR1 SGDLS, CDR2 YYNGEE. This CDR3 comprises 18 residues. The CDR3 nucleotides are TGTGCCAGCAGCGCCAACCCCTTCGACAGGGGGGAAACCGGGGAGCTGTTTTTT. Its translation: CASSANPFDRGETGELFF.

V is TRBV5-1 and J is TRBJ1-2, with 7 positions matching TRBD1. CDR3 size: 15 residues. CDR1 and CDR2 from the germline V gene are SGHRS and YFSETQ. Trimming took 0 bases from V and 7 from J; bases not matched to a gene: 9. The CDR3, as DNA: TGCGCCAGCAGCTTGGGGGACAGTTCTCATAGTGGCTACACCTTC. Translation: CASSLGDSSHSGYTF.